Sequencing of this T cell receptor beta chain was carried out in a study of OX40 agonist ivuxolimab in advanced cancers. About the study: Treatment received earlier with anti-PD-1, anti-PD-L1 or anti-CTLA-4 agents was allowed, and under 50% had some. Whole-study findings and limits: Still undetermined is the antigen specificity of the expanded peripheral T cells.

In germline, CDR1 is SGHRS, CDR2 YFSETQ. The junction had 5 bases not matched to a gene; V was cut back by 4 bases and J by 5 bases. CDR3 length equals 13 residues. Method: immunoSEQ multiplex PCR; TCRdb's copy keeps in-frame clones and lacks some. This table holds more than 85,000 clones, about 90% found once. On this clone itself: Its specificity is not known.

Patients had blood sampled at baseline and again on cycle 4 day 1 and cycle 7 day 1. The sample consisted of CD4+ or CD8+ T cells sorted from blood, taken in a trial of the OX40 agonist ivuxolimab. The clonotype was recovered from an adult with an advanced solid tumor such as melanoma, head and neck, liver or kidney cancer. This rearrangement joins TRBV5-1 to TRBJ2-5; 7 bases map to TRBD2. The CDR3 is CASSTMGGETQYF. CDR3 nucleotides: TGCGCCAGCAGCACCATGGGGGGGGAGACCCAGTACTTC.